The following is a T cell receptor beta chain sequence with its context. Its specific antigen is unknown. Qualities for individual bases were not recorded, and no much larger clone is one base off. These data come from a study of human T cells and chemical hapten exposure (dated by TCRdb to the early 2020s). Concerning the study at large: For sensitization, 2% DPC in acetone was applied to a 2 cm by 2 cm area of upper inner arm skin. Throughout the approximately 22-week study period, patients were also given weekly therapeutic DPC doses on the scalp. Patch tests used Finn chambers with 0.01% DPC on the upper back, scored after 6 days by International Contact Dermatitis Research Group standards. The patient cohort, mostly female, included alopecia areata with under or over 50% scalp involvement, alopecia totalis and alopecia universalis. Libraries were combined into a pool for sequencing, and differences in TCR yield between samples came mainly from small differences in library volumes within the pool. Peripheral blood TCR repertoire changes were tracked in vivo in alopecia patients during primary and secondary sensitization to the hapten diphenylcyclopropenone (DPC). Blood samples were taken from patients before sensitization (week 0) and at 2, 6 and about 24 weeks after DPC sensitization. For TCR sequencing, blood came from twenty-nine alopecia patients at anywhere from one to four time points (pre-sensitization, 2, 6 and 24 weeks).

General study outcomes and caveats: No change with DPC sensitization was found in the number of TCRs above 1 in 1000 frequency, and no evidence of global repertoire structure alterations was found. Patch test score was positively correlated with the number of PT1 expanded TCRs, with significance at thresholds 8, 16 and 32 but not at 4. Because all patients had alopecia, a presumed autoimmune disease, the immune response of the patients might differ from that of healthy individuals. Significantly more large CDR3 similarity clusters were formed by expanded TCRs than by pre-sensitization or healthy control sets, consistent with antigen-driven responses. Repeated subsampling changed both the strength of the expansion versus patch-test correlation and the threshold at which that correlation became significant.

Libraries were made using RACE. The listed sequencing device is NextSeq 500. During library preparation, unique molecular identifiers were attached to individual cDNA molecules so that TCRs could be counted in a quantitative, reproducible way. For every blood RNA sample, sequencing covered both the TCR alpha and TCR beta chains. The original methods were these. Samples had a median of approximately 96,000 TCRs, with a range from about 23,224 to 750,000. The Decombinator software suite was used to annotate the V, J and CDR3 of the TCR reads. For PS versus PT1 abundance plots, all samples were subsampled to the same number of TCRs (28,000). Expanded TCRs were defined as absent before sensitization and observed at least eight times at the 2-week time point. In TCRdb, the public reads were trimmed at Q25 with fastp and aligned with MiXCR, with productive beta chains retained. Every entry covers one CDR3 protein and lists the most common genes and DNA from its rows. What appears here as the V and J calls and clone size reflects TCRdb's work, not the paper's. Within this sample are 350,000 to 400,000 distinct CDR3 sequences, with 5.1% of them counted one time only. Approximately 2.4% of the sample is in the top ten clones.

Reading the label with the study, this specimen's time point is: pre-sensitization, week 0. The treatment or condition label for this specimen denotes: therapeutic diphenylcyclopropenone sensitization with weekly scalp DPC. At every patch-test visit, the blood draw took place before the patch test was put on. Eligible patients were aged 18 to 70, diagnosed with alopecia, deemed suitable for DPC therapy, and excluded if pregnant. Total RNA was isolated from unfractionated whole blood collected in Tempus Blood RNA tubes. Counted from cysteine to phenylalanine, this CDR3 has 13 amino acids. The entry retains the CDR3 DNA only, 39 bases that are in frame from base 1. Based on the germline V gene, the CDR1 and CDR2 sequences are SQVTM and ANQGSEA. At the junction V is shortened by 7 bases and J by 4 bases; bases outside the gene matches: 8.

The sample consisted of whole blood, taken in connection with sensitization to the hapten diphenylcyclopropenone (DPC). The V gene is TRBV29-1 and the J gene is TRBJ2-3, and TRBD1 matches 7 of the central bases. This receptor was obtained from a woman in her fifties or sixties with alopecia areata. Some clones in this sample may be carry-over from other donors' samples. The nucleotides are TGCAGCGCAAGGGACAGTTCAGCAGATACGCAGTATTTT. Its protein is CSARDSSADTQYF.